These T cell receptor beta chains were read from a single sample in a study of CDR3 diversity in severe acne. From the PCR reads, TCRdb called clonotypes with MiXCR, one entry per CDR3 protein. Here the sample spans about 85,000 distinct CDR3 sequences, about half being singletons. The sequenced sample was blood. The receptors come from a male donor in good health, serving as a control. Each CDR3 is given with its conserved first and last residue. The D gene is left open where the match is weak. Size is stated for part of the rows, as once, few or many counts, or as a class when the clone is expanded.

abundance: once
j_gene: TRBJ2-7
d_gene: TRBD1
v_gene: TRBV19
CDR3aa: CASSRGTAPAEQYF
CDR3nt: TGTGCCAGTAGTCGAGGGACAGCTCCTGCCGAGCAGTACTTC

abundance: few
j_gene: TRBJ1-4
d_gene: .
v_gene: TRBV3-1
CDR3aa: CASSQFGPNNEKLFF
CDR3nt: TGTGCCAGCAGCCAATTCGGACCAAATAATGAAAAACTGTTTTTT

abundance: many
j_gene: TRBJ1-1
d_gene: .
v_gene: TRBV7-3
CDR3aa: CASSLIGGRKAFF
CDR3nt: TGTGCCAGCAGCTTAATCGGGGGACGGAAAGCTTTCTTT

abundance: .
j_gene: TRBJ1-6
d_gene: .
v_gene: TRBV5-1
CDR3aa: CASSPGVGSPLHF
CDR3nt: TGCGCCAGCAGCCCTGGGGTGGGGTCACCCCTCCACTTT

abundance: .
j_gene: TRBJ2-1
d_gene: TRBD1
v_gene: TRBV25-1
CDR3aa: CASRRASSRTPTGGYNEQFF
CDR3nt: TGTGCCAGCCGCCGTGCCAGCTCACGCACCCCGACAGGGGGATACAATGAGCAGTTCTTC

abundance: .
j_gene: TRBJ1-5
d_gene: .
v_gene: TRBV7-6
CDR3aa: CASSLARGKVNQPQHF
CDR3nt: TGTGCCAGCAGCTTAGCGAGAGGAAAAGTCAATCAGCCCCAGCATTTT

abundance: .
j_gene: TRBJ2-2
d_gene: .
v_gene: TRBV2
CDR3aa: CASRHRGNTEELFF
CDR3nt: TGTGCCAGCAGGCATAGGGGCAACACCGAGGAGCTGTTTTTT

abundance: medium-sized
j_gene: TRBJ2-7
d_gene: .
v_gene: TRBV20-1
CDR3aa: CSARFQAYEQYF
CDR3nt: TGCAGTGCTAGGTTCCAAGCTTACGAGCAGTACTTC

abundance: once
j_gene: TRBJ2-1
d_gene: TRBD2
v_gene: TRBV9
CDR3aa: CASSAYTGTSGAYNEQFF
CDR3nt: TGTGCCAGCAGCGCCTATACCGGGACTAGCGGGGCCTACAATGAGCAGTTCTTC

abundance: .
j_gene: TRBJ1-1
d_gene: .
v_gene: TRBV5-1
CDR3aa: CASSPAGLANYGYTEAFF
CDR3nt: TGCGCCAGCAGCCCAGCAGGCCTAGCTAACTATGGCTACACTGAAGCTTTCTTT

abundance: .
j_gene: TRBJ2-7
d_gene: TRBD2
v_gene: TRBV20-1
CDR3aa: CSAGLAGLYEQYF
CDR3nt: TGCAGTGCCGGACTAGCGGGTCTCTACGAGCAGTACTTC

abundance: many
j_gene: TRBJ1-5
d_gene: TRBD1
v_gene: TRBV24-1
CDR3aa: CATSDSRQGGSNQPQHF
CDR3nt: TGTGCCACCAGTGACTCCCGACAGGGCGGGAGCAATCAGCCCCAGCATTTT

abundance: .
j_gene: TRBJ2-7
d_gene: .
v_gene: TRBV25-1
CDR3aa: CASSLGRGQYEQYF
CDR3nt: TGTGCCAGCAGTTTGGGGAGGGGGCAATACGAGCAGTACTTC

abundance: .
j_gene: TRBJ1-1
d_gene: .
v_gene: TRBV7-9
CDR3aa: CASSHSSETNTEAFF
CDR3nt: TGTGCCAGCAGCCATTCCTCGGAGACGAACACTGAAGCTTTCTTT

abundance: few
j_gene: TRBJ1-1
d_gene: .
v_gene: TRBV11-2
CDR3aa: CASSPRGSGTEAFF
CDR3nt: TGTGCCAGCAGCCCCAGGGGAAGCGGGACTGAAGCTTTCTTT

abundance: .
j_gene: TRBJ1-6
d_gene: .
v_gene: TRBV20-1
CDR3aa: CSAGEGSSPLHF
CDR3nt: TGCAGTGCAGGGGAGGGTAGTTCACCCCTCCACTTT

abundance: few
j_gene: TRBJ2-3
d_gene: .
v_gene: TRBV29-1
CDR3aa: CSARGRTSTDTQYF
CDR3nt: TGCAGCGCACGCGGGCGGACCAGCACAGATACGCAGTATTTT

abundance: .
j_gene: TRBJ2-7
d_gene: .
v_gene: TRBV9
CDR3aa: CASSFGIGESELDF
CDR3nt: TGTGCCAGCAGCTTTGGCATCGGGGAGTCCGAGCTGGACTTC

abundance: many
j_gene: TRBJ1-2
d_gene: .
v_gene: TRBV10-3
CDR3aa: CAISVGQGGYTF
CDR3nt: TGTGCCATCAGTGTTGGGCAGGGTGGCTACACCTTC

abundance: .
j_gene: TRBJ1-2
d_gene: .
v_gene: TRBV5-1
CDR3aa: CASSLRPGREEYYGYTF
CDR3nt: TGCGCCAGCAGCTTGAGGCCGGGGCGCGAAGAGTACTATGGCTACACCTTC

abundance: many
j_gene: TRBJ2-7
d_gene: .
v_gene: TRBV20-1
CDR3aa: CSAAGTGGVPYEQYF
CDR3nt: TGCAGTGCTGCAGGTACAGGGGGGGTTCCCTACGAGCAGTACTTC

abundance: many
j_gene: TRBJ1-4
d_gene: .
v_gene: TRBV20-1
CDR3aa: CSGEGPNEKLFF
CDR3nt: TGCAGTGGCGAGGGGCCGAATGAAAAACTGTTTTTT

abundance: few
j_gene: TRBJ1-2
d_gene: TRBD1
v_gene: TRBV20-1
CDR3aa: CSARDRVGGYTF
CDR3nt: TGCAGTGCTAGGGACAGGGTTGGCGGCTACACCTTC

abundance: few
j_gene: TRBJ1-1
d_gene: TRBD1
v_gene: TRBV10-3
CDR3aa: CAIGEDRANTEAFF
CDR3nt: TGTGCCATCGGGGAAGACAGGGCGAACACTGAAGCTTTCTTT